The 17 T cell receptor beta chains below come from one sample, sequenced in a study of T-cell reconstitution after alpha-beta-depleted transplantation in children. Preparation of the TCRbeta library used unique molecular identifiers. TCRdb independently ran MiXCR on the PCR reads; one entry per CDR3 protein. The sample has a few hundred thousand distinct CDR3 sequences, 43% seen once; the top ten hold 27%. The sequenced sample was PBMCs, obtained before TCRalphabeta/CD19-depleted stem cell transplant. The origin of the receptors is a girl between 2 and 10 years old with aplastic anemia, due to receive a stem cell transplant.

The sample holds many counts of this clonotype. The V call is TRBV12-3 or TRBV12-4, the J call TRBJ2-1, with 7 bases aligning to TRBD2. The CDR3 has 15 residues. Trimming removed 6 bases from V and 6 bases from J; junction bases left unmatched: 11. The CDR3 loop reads CASSPSGAGSNEQFF. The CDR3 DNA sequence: TGTGCCAGCAGCCCTAGCGGAGCTGGGAGCAATGAGCAGTTCTTC.

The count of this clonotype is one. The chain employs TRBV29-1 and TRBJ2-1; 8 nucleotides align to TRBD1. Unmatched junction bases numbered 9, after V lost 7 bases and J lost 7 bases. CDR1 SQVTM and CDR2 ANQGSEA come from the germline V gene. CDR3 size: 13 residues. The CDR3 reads CSAAGGTLNEQFF. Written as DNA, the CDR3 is TGCAGCGCCGCAGGGGGCACTTTGAATGAGCAGTTCTTC.

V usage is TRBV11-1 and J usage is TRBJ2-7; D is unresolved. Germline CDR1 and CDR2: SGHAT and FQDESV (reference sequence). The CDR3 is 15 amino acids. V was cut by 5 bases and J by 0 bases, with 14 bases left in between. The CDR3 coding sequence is TGTGCCAGCAGCCCAGACGGTGCCCACTCCTACGAGCAGTACTTC. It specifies CASSPDGAHSYEQYF.

The CDR3, as DNA: TGTGCCACCAGTGATTTAACGTCGGGGGTTAAAAATACGCAGTATTTT. Its protein product is CATSDLTSGVKNTQYF. This chain joins TRBV24-1 and TRBJ2-3, with D tentatively TRBD2 (6 bases). Germline values: CDR1 KGHDR, CDR2 SFDVKD. V lost 1 base and J lost 7, with 17 bases in between. There are 16 residues in the CDR3.

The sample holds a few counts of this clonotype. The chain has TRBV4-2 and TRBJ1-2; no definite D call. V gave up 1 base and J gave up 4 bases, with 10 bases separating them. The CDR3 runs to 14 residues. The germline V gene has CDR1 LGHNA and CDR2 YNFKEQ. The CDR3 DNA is TGTGCCAGCAGCCAAGGTCAACTTTCCTATGGCTACACCTTC. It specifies CASSQGQLSYGYTF.

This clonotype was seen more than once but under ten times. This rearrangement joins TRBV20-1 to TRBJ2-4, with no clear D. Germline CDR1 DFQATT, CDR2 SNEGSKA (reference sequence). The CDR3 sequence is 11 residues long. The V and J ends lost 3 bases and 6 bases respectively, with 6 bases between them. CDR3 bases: TGCAGTGCTAGGGTGTCAAACATTCAGTACTTC. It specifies CSARVSNIQYF.

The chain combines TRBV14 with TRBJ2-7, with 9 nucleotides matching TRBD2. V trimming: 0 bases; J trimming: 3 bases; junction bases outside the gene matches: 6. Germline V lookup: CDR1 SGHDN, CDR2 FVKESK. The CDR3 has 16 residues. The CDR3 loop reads CASSQDRLAGLYEQYF. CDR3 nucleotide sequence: TGTGCCAGCAGCCAAGATCGTCTAGCGGGGCTCTACGAGCAGTACTTC.

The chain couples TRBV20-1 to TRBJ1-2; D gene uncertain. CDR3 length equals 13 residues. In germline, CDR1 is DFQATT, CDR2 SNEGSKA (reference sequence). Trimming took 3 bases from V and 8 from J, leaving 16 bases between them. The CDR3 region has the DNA TGCAGTGCTAGGGGAGGAACCTTAGGCGGCTACACCTTC. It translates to CSARGGTLGGYTF.

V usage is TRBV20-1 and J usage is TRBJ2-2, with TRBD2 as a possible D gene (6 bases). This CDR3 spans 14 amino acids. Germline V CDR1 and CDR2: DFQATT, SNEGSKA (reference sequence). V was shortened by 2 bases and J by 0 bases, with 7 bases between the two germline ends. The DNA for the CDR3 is TGCAGTGCTAGACTAGCGCCGAACACCGGGGAGCTGTTTTTT. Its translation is CSARLAPNTGELFF.

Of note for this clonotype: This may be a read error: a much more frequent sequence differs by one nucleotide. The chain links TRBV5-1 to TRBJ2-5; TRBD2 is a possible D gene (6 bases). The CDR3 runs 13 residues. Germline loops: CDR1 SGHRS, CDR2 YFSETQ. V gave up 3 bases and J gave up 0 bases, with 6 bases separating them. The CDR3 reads CASSWDYQETQYF. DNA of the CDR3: TGCGCCAGCAGCTGGGACTACCAAGAGACCCAGTACTTC. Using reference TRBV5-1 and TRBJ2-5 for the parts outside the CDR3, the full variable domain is KAGVTQTPRYLIKTRGQQVTLSCSPISGHRSVSWYQQTPGQGLQFLFEYFSETQRNKGNFPGRFSGRQFSNSRSEMNVSTLELGDSALYLCASSWDYQETQYFGPGTRLLVL.

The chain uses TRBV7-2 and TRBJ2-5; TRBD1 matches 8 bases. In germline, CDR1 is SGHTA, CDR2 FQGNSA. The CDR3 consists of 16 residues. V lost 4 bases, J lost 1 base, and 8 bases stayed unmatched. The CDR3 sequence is CASSSIDRGLQETQYF. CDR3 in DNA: TGTGCCAGCAGCTCGATAGACAGGGGACTCCAAGAGACCCAGTACTTC.

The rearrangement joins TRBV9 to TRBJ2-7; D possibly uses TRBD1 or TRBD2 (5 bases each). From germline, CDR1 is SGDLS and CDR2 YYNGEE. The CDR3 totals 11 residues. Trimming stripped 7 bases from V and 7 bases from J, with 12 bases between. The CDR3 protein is CASGGMKEQYF. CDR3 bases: TGTGCCAGCGGGGGTATGAAGGAGCAGTACTTC. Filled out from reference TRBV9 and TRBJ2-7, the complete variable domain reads DSGVTQTPKHLITATGQRVTLRCSPRSGDLSVYWYQQSLDQGLQFLIQYYNGEERAKGNILERFSAQQFPDLHSELNLSSLELGDSALYFCASGGMKEQYFGPGTRLTVT.

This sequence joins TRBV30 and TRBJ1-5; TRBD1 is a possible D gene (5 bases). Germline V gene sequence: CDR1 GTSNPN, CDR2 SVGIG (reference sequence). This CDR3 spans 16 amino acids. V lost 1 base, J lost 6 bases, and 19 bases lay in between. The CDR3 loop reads CAWSAPWGRAGQPQHF. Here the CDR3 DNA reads TGTGCCTGGAGTGCCCCGTGGGGCAGGGCGGGTCAGCCCCAGCATTTT. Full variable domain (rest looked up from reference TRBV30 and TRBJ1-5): SQTIHQWPATLVQPVGSPLSLECTVEGTSNPNLYWYRQAAGRGLQLLFYSVGIGQISSEVPQNLSASRPQDRQFILSSKKLLLSDSGFYLCAWSAPWGRAGQPQHFGDGTRLSIL.

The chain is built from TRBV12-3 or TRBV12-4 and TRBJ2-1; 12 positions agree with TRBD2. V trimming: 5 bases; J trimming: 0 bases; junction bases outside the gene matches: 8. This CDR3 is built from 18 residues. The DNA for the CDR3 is TGTGCCAGCAGTCCCGGGACTAGCGGGTCGGGCTCCTACAATGAGCAGTTCTTC. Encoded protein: CASSPGTSGSGSYNEQFF.

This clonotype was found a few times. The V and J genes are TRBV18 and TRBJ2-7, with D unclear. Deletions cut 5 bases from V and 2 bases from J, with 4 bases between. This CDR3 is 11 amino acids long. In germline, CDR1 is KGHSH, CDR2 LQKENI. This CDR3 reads CASSNTYEQYF. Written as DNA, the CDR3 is TGTGCCAGCTCAAATACCTACGAGCAGTACTTC.

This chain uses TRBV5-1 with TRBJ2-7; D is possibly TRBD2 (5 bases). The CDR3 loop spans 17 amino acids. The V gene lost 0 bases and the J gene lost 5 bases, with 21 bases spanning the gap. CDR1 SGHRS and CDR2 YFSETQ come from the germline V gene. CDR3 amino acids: CASSLVGGQVNSHEQYF. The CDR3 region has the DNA TGCGCCAGCAGCTTGGTGGGCGGGCAGGTTAATTCCCACGAGCAGTACTTC.

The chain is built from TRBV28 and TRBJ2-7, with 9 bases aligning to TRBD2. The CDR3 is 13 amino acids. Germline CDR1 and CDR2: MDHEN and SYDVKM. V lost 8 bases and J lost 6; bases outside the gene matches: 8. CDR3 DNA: TGTGCCAGCTTCGGGACTAGCCATCTCGAGCAGTACTTC. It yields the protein CASFGTSHLEQYF.